A single sample gave rise to the 22 T cell receptor beta chains below, sequenced in a study of cytomegalovirus exposure and HLA in healthy donors. Primers included in the PCR were 60 Vbeta and 13 Jbeta primers. The method was immunoSEQ multiplex PCR; TCRdb's version includes in-frame clones alone and lacks a portion of them. Of roughly 150,000 clones listed, around 80% are singletons. Sample: PBMCs. These receptors were collected from a male donor in good health and CMV-seronegative.

This chain joins TRBV6-5 and TRBJ2-1; perhaps TRBD1 as D (5 bases). The V gene lost 6 bases and the J gene lost 7 bases, with 13 bases spanning the gap. CDR1 is MNHEY, CDR2 SVGAGI, per germline. The CDR3 covers 13 residues. The CDR3 spells CASSQGVRNEQFF. The DNA for the CDR3 is TGTGCCAGCAGCCAAGGGGTTAGGAATGAGCAGTTCTTC.

On this clone: Other DNA sequences from this sample encode an identical CDR3 as well. V usage is TRBV18 and J usage is TRBJ2-7; 7 bases agree with TRBD1. CDR1 is KGHSH and CDR2 is LQKENI in the germline V gene. Losses at the gene ends were 0 bases for V and 4 bases for J; bases not matched to a gene: 3. The CDR3 sequence is 14 residues long. The CDR3 DNA is TGTGCCAGCTCACCACCGGGACAGAGTTACGAGCAGTACTTC. As protein: CASSPPGQSYEQYF.

The V call is TRBV28, the J call TRBJ1-1; 7 bases map to TRBD1. The germline gives CDR1 MDHEN, CDR2 SYDVKM. The CDR3 totals 14 residues. Trimming at V came to 3 bases and at J to 6 bases, leaving 7 bases not matched to a gene. The CDR3 protein is CASSFRTGPPEAFF. In nucleotides, the CDR3 is TGTGCCAGCAGTTTTCGGACAGGCCCCCCTGAAGCTTTCTTT.

This clone was counted a single time. The chain carries TRBV6-5 and TRBJ2-7; no firm D call. Germline CDR1 is MNHEY and CDR2 is SVGAGI. This CDR3 is 11 amino acids long. V shed 5 bases and J shed 2 bases, with 4 bases lying between them. The CDR3 nucleotides are TGTGCCAGCAGTAATACCTACGAGCAGTACTTC. This encodes CASSNTYEQYF.

CDR3 DNA sequence: TGTGCCAGCAGTGAAGTTCGCGGTGCCTACAATGAGCAGTTCTTC. Its protein is CASSEVRGAYNEQFF. The chain has TRBV6-1 and TRBJ2-1, with unresolved D. Germline CDR1 reads MNHNS; CDR2 reads SASEGT. V was clipped by 1 base and J by 2 bases, with 9 bases between them. The CDR3 totals 15 residues.

Comments on this clone: Other DNA sequences in this sample translate to the same CDR3. V is TRBV4-1 and J is TRBJ2-1, with D possibly matching TRBD2 (6 bases). The CDR3 consists of 14 residues. V lost 0 bases, J lost 5 bases, and 8 bases lay in between. From germline, CDR1 is MGHRA and CDR2 YSYEKL. As DNA, the CDR3 is TGCGCCAGCAGCCAAGAAGCGGGTCACAATGAGCAGTTCTTC. It translates to CASSQEAGHNEQFF.

The rearrangement joins TRBV5-4 to TRBJ2-1; 11 bases map to TRBD2. This CDR3 contains 15 residues. V gave up 6 bases and J gave up 6 bases; unmatched junction bases: 8. Germline V gene data show CDR1 as SGHNT and CDR2 as YYREEE (reference sequence). CDR3 residues: CASTTTSGVGNEQFF. Here the CDR3 DNA reads TGTGCCAGCACCACGACTAGCGGGGTAGGCAATGAGCAGTTCTTC.

This chain links TRBV28 with TRBJ1-5, with D maybe TRBD1 (6 bases). There are 12 residues in the CDR3. The germline V and J ends were trimmed by 2 bases and 8 bases, with 7 bases remaining between them. Per germline, CDR1 MDHEN and CDR2 SYDVKM. As DNA, the CDR3 is TGTGCCAGCAGTTTAACAGGGAAGCCCCAGCATTTT. The encoded protein is CASSLTGKPQHF.

V gene TRBV2 combines with J gene TRBJ2-2, with TRBD2 identical over 10 bases. This CDR3 spans 18 amino acids. V was pared by 3 bases and J by 0 bases, with 7 bases of the junction left unmatched. Germline V CDR1 and CDR2: SNHLY, FYNNEI. The CDR3 loop reads CASSDPSGRGTNTGELFF. The CDR3 DNA follows: TGTGCCAGCAGTGACCCTAGCGGGAGAGGAACGAACACCGGGGAGCTGTTTTTT.

The chain employs TRBV6-1 and TRBJ2-7; a possible D gene is TRBD1 (5 bases). The CDR3 has 15 residues. Germline V gives CDR1 MNHNS, CDR2 SASEGT. V lost 6 bases and J 2 bases, leaving 17 bases between the germline ends. This chain's CDR3 is CASSPPGRATYEQYF. The CDR3 DNA reads TGTGCCAGCAGCCCCCCGGGCAGGGCTACCTACGAGCAGTACTTC.

This clone was recorded a few times. The V call is TRBV4-2, the J call TRBJ2-7; TRBD1 might be the D (5 bases). The germline V gene encodes CDR1 LGHNA and CDR2 YNFKEQ. This CDR3 is 14 amino acids long. Trimming took off 2 bases at V and 2 bases at J, with 10 bases between the two ends. The CDR3 region is CASSQPGQTYEQYF. For the CDR3, the DNA is TGTGCCAGCAGCCAACCTGGACAAACCTACGAGCAGTACTTC.

The V call is TRBV7-3, the J call TRBJ2-3; a weak D match, TRBD2 (5 bases). CDR1 is SGHTA, CDR2 FQGTGA, per germline. With 2 bases removed from V and 5 bases from J, the gap between germline ends came to 14 bases. The length of the CDR3 is 15 residues. This chain's CDR3 is CASSLVGLEGDTQYF. The DNA of the CDR3 is TGTGCCAGCAGCTTAGTTGGCCTAGAGGGAGATACGCAGTATTTT.

The chain employs TRBV28 and TRBJ1-2, with 10 bases identical to TRBD1. The CDR3 extends over 13 amino acids. V was clipped by 6 bases and J by 5 bases; unmatched bases: 3. Germline CDR1 is MDHEN and CDR2 is SYDVKM. Here the CDR3 reads CASRWTGGYGYTF. CDR3 coding DNA: TGTGCCAGCAGGTGGACAGGGGGGTATGGCTACACCTTC.

The V gene is TRBV4-1, the J gene TRBJ2-5; 9 bases line up with TRBD2. Germline V gene sequence: CDR1 MGHRA, CDR2 YSYEKL. After removal of 1 base from V and 2 bases from J, the junction contained 11 bases not matched to a gene. This CDR3 contains 18 residues. CDR3 region: CASSQGRKREDVQETQYF. The CDR3 DNA follows: TGCGCCAGCAGCCAAGGTCGTAAGCGGGAGGACGTACAAGAGACCCAGTACTTC.

This chain links TRBV5-8 with TRBJ1-5, with 7 bases fitting TRBD1. J lost 7 bases, V lost 4 bases, and 20 bases had no gene match. The germline gives CDR1 SGHTS, CDR2 YDEGEE. The CDR3 sequence is 18 residues long. The CDR3, as DNA: TGTGCCAGCAGCATAGACGGACAGGTCGCCCCCCCGGTACAGCCCCAGCATTTT. Encoded protein: CASSIDGQVAPPVQPQHF.

The chain joins TRBV27 to TRBJ1-1; 9 positions agree with TRBD1. Germline V lookup: CDR1 MNHEY, CDR2 SMNVEV (reference sequence). The CDR3 is 13 amino acids. With 5 bases clipped from V and 4 bases from J, the junction kept 2 bases outside the gene matches. This CDR3 reads CASSLQGATEAFF. CDR3 DNA: TGTGCCAGCAGTCTACAGGGGGCCACTGAAGCTTTCTTT.

This clone was recorded a few times. The rearrangement uses TRBV5-1 and TRBJ1-4; D may be TRBD1 (5 bases). Germline assignment: CDR1 SGHRS and CDR2 YFSETQ. Trimming took off 0 bases at V and 7 bases at J, with 10 bases between the two ends. This CDR3 contains 14 residues. Here the CDR3 reads CASSLVGVGEKLFF. The CDR3, as DNA: TGCGCCAGCAGCTTGGTAGGGGTAGGTGAAAAACTGTTTTTT.

V gene TRBV18 combines with J gene TRBJ1-1, with TRBD1 matching 7 bases. The CDR3 is made up of 15 amino acids. The V gene end was trimmed by 3 bases and the J gene end by 0 bases; junction bases not matched to a gene: 4. Germline V gives CDR1 KGHSH, CDR2 LQKENI. The CDR3 spells CASSPGQLMNTEAFF. For the CDR3, the DNA is TGTGCCAGCTCACCGGGACAGCTCATGAACACTGAAGCTTTCTTT.

The CDR3 DNA reads TGTGCCTGGGGAGCACAGGGGCGTCATGAAAAACTGTTTTTT. Translation: CAWGAQGRHEKLFF. The J gene is TRBJ1-4, the V gene TRBV30, with 7 positions matching TRBD1. The length of the CDR3 is 14 residues. The V and J ends lost 5 bases and 6 bases, in that order; junction bases with no gene match: 9. Germline CDR1 reads GTSNPN; CDR2 reads SVGIG (reference sequence). The full variable domain, rest sourced from reference TRBV30 and TRBJ1-4, is SQTIHQWPATLVQPVGSPLSLECTVEGTSNPNLYWYRQAAGRGLQLLFYSVGIGQISSEVPQNLSASRPQDRQFILSSKKLLLSDSGFYLCAWGAQGRHEKLFFGSGTQLSVL.

V gene TRBV5-5 combines with J gene TRBJ2-2; no clear D. Germline CDR1 is SGHKS and CDR2 is YYEKEE (reference sequence). This CDR3 contains 13 residues. Between the trimmed V and J ends, which lost 4 bases and 4 bases, there was a span of 8 bases. The CDR3: CASSHSGTGELFF. The CDR3 coding sequence is TGTGCCAGCAGCCATTCGGGCACCGGGGAGCTGTTTTTT.

This clone was seen just once. The chain combines TRBV18 with TRBJ1-2; TRBD1 is a possible D gene (6 bases). The V gene lost 2 bases and the J gene lost 1 base, with 11 bases spanning the gap. The germline V gene encodes CDR1 KGHSH and CDR2 LQKENI. The CDR3 has 15 residues. CDR3 nucleotide sequence: TGTGCCAGCTCACCAGTGACAGGCCTTAACTATGGCTACACCTTC. This codes for CASSPVTGLNYGYTF.

This rearrangement joins TRBV28 to TRBJ2-3, with 11 bases identical to TRBD2. CDR3 length: 15 residues. V dropped 5 bases and J dropped 6; count of bases not matched to a gene: 7. Germline V gene data show CDR1 as MDHEN and CDR2 as SYDVKM. CDR3 coding DNA: TGTGCCAGCAGTGGTAGCGGGGGGGGCAGCGATACGCAGTATTTT. Translating it yields CASSGSGGGSDTQYF.